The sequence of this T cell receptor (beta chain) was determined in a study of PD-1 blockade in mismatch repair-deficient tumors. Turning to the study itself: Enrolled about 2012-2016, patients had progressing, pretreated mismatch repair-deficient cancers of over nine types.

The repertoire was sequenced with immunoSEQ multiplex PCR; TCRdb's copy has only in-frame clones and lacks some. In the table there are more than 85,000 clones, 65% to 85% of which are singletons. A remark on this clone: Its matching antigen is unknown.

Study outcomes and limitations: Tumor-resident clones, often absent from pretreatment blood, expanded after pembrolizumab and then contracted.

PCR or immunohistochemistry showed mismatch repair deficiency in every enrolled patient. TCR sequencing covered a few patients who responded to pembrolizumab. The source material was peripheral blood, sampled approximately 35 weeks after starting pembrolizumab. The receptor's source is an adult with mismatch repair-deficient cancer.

The CDR3 sequence: CASSLTRASDTQYF. The CDR3 nucleotides are TGTGCCAGCAGCTTAACAAGGGCTAGCGATACGCAGTATTTT. The chain couples TRBV7-3 to TRBJ2-3; D possibly corresponds to TRBD2 (5 bases). This CDR3 spans 14 amino acids. CDR1 and CDR2 from the germline V gene are SGHTA and FQGTGA. The V gene lost 0 bases and the J gene lost 6 bases, with 10 bases spanning the gap.